This T cell receptor beta chain was sequenced in a study of blood T cell repertoires in COVID-19. With 4 bases clipped from V and 6 bases from J, the junction kept 13 bases outside the gene matches. The CDR3 length is 16 residues. Germline CDR1 SGHRS, CDR2 YFSETQ. Source study methods: Quantification of nucleated cells was approximated via reference gene primer amplification. Assay used: immunoSEQ multiplex PCR; TCRdb lists only in-frame clones, some missing. The DNA gave D and trimming, while V, J and clone size come from that table. The repertoire holds 200,000 or so clones, with roughly 88% as singletons. The Seattle patients joined while their infection was active and were tracked longitudinally afterward.

The chain uses TRBV5-1 and TRBJ1-2; 9 positions agree with TRBD1. The sequenced material came from peripheral blood. The sequence came from a man aged 50 or older with COVID-19, enrolled during active disease. The chain's CDR3 is CASSLTGGAGLDGYTF. The DNA of the CDR3 is TGCGCCAGCAGCCTAACAGGGGGCGCAGGGCTCGATGGCTACACCTTC.